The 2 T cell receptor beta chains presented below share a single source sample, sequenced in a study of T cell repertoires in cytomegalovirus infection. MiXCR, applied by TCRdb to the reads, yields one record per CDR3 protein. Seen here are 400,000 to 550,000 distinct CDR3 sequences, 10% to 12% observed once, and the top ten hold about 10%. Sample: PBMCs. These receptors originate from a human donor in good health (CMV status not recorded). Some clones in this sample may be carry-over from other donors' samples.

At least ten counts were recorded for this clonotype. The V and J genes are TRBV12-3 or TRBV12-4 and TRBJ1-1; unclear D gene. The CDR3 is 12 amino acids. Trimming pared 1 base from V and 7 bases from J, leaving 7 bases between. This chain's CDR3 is CASSLGPIEAFF. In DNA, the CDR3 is TGTGCCAGCAGTTTAGGACCCATTGAAGCTTTCTTT.

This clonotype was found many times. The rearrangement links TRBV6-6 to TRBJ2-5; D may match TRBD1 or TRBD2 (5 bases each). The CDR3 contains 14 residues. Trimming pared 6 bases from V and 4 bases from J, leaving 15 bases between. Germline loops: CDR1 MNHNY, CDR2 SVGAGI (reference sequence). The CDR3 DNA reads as TGTGCCAGCAGCCTAGCCCAGGGCCGAGAGACCCAGTACTTC. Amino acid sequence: CASSLAQGRETQYF.